A few counts support the clone carrying this TCR beta chain. The antigen remains unidentified. This sample was included in a study of identical twins. Overall study results and limits: The abundant beta clonotypes from cord blood had fewer insertions, and memory repertoires had none of this. Zero-insertion results could be subject to partial confounding by invariant MAIT and iNKT cells. Modeled out-of-frame TCR alpha sharing in monozygotic twins fell below observed levels. Conclusions came from cross-sectional statistical analysis, not from following the same donors.

TCRdb analysed the 5' RACE reads with MiXCR anew, one entry per CDR3 protein. This sample yields roughly 150,000 distinct CDR3 sequences, of which around 3.5% are seen a single time; approximately 7.7% belongs to the top ten. The CDR3 runs 14 residues. Germline assignment: CDR1 SNHLY and CDR2 FYNNEI. Losses at the gene ends were 8 bases for V and 4 bases for J; bases not matched to a gene: 4. The source of this sequence is a man younger than 35 in good health. The J gene is TRBJ2-1, the V gene TRBV2, with 11 bases fitting TRBD2. The sequenced material came from memory T cells sorted from blood. The CDR3 sequence is CASVTSGVYNEQFF. The CDR3 DNA follows: TGTGCCAGCGTGACTAGCGGGGTATACAATGAGCAGTTCTTC.